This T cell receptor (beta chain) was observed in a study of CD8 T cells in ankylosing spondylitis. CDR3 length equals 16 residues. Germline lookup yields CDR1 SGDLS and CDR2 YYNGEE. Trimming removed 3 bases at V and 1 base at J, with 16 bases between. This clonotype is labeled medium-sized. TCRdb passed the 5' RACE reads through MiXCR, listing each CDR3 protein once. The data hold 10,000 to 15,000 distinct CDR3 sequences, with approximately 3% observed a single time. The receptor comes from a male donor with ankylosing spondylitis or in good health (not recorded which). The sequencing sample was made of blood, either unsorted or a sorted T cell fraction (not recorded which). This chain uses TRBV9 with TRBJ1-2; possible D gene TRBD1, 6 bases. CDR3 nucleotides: TGTGCCAGCAGCGCTTCCGACAGGTTCTTTAACTATGGCTACACCTTC. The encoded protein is CASSASDRFFNYGYTF.